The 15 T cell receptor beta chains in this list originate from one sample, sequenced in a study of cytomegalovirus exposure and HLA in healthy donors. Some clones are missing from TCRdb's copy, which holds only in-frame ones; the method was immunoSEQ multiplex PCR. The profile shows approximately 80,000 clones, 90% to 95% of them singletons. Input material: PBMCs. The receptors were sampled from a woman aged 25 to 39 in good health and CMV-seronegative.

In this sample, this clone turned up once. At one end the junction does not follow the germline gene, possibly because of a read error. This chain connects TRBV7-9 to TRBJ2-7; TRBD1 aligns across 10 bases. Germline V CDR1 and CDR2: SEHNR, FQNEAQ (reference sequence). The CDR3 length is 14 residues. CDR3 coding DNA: TGTGCCAGCAAGTCGACAGGGGGCTCCGACGAGCAGTACTTC. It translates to CASKSTGGSDEQYF.

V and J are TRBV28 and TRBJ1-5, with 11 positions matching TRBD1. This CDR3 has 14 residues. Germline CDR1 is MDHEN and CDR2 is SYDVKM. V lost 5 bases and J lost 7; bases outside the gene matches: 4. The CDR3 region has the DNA TGTGCCAGCAGTCGGACAGGGGGCGGGCAGCCCCAGCATTTT. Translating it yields CASSRTGGGQPQHF.

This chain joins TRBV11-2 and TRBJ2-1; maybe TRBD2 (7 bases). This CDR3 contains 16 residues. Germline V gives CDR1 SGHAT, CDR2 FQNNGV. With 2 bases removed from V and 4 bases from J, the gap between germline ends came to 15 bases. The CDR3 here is CASSLMASGQYNEQFF. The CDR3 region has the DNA TGTGCCAGCAGCTTAATGGCTAGCGGACAGTACAATGAGCAGTTCTTC.

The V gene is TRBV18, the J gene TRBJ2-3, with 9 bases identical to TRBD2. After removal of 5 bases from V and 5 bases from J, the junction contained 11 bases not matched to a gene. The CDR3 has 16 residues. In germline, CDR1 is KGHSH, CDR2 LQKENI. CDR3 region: CASSSTSGTQGDTQYF. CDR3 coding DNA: TGTGCCAGCTCATCGACTAGCGGTACCCAGGGAGATACGCAGTATTTT.

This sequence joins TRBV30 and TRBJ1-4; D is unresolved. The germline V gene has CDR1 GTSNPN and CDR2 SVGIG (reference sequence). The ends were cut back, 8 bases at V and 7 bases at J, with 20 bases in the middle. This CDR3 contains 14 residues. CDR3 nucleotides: TGTGCCCTTTCAAAAACGGGATTGAGTGAAAAACTGTTTTTT. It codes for CALSKTGLSEKLFF.

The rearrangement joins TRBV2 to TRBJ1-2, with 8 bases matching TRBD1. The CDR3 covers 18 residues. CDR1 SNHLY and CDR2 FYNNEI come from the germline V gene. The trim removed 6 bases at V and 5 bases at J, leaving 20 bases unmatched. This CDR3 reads CASSPKSRGHNILYGYTF. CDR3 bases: TGTGCCAGCAGCCCTAAGTCCAGGGGGCACAACATTTTATATGGCTACACCTTC.

CDR3 sequence: CAWRITGGQANYGYTF. For the CDR3, the DNA is TGTGCCTGGAGAATAACAGGGGGGCAAGCTAACTATGGCTACACCTTC. V gene TRBV30 combines with J gene TRBJ1-2; 8 nucleotides align to TRBD1. CDR1 GTSNPN and CDR2 SVGIG come from the germline V gene (reference sequence). The length of the CDR3 is 16 residues. V lost 3 bases to trimming and J lost 0 bases; unmatched junction nucleotides: 9.

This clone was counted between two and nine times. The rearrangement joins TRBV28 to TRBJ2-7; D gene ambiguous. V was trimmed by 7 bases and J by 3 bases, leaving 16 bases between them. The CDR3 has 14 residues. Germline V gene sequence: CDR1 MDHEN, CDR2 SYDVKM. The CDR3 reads CASTYPSKNYEQYF. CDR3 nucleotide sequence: TGTGCCAGCACCTACCCCTCGAAGAACTACGAGCAGTACTTC. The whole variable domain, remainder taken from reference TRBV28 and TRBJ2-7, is DVKVTQSSRYLVKRTGEKVFLECVQDMDHENMFWYRQDPGLGLRLIYFSYDVKMKEKGDIPEGYSVSREKKERFSLILESASTNQTSMYLCASTYPSKNYEQYFGPGTRLTVT.

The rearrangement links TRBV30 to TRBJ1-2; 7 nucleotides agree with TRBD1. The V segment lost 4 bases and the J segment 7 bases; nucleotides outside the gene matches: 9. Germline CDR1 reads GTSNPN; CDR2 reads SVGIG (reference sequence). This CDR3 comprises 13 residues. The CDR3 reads CAWNPQGFGGYTF. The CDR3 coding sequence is TGTGCCTGGAACCCACAGGGGTTCGGTGGCTACACCTTC.

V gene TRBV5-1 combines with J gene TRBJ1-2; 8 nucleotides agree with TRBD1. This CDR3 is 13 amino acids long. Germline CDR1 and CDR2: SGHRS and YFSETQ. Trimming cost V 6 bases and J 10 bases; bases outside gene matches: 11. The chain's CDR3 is CASNLGGQAIYTF. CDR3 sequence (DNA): TGCGCCAGCAACTTAGGGGGACAGGCGATCTACACCTTC.

CDR3: CASSPGDSGLAGVETQYF. CDR3 bases: TGTGCCAGCAGCCCCGGGGACTCGGGACTAGCGGGAGTAGAGACCCAGTACTTC. The chain uses TRBV7-8 and TRBJ2-5, with TRBD2 matching over 14 bases. After removal of 5 bases from V and 4 bases from J, the junction contained 12 bases not matched to a gene. The length of the CDR3 is 18 residues. The germline V gene encodes CDR1 SGHVS and CDR2 FQNEAQ.

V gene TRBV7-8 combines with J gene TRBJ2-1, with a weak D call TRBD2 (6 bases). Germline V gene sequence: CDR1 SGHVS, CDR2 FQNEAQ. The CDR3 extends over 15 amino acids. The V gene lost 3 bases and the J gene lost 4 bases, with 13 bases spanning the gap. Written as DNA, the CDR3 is TGTGCCAGCAGCTTGGGGCGGGGAGGATACAATGAGCAGTTCTTC. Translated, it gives CASSLGRGGYNEQFF. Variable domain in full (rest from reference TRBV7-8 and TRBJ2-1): GAGVSQSPRYKVAKRGQDVALRCDPISGHVSLFWYQQALGQGPEFLTYFQNEAQLDKSGLPSDRFFAERPEGSVSTLKIQRTQQEDSAVYLCASSLGRGGYNEQFFGPGTRLTVL.

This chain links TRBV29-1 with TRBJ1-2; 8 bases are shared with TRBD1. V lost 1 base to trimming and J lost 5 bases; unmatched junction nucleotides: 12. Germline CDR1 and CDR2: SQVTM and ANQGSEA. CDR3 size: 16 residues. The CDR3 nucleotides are TGCAGCGTTGAAGTTCTGGGAGTAGGGACAGGATATGGCTACACCTTC. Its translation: CSVEVLGVGTGYGYTF.

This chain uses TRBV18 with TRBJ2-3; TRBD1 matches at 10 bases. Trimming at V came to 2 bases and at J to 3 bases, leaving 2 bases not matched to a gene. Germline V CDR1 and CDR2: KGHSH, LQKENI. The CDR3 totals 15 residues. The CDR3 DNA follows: TGTGCCAGCTCACCAGGGACAGGGGTGACAGATACGCAGTATTTT. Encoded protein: CASSPGTGVTDTQYF.

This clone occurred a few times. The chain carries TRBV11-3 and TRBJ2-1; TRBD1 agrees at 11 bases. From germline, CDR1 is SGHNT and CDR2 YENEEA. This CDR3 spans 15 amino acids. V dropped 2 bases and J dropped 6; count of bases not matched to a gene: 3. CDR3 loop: CASSLRGTGGNEQFF. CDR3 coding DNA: TGTGCCAGCAGCTTAAGAGGGACAGGGGGCAATGAGCAGTTCTTC.